This T cell receptor beta chain was captured by sequencing in a study of T cell responses to AZD1222 COVID-19 vaccine. Produced via immunoSEQ multiplex PCR; TCRdb's table is partial and in-frame only. The table has approximately 150,000 clones, about 92% seen once. General study points: Vaccine-related CD4 TCRs covered spike, predominating at 160-218 and 743-854. Just six AZD1222 recipients tested seropositive at baseline. Among spike-specific TCRs, nearly half reportedly target unmutated variant regions.

The CDR3 totals 16 residues. Germline CDR1 is SNHLY and CDR2 is FYNNEI. Trimming took off 7 bases at V and 0 bases at J, with 18 bases between the two ends. For this clone: Antigen: not known.

The sample here was peripheral blood, taken on day 0 of AZD1222 vaccination. The rearrangement links TRBV2 to TRBJ1-1; D is unresolved. This TCR derives from an adult in good health. In DNA form, the CDR3 reads TGTGCCAGCACCCGACTTGTGGGGTACATGAACACTGAAGCTTTCTTT. It codes for CASTRLVGYMNTEAFF.